The rows below give T cell receptor beta chains drawn from one sample of a study of type 1 regulatory T cells. These receptors are not linked to any known antigen. One entry per CDR3 protein, called by TCRdb with MiXCR from the reads. The sample has 63,000 or so distinct CDR3 sequences; about 48% are singletons. The sample taken for sequencing was cultured non-Tr1 T cells, either the whole culture or a sorted T cell fraction (not recorded which). These receptors all stem from a human donor in good health. The CDR3 runs from the conserved cysteine through the conserved F or W. D genes are given only for firm matches. Rows may omit the clone size; those that give it use once, few, many or a size class.

CDR3 DNA	CDR3 protein	J gene	V gene	clone size	D gene
TGCGCCAGCAGCCAAGGATCAGGCCTTTCCTATGGCTACACCTTC	CASSQGSGLSYGYTF	TRBJ1-2	TRBV4-1	.	.
TGCGCCAGCAGCCAAGTAGACCTGGGGCTGAGCACCGGGGAGCTGTTTTTT	CASSQVDLGLSTGELFF	TRBJ2-2	TRBV4-1	.	.
TGCAGTGCTAAACTAGCGGGGGAGACCCAGTACTTC	CSAKLAGETQYF	TRBJ2-5	TRBV20-1	few	TRBD2
TGCGCCAGCAGCTCACAGGGAATAAGCAACGAGCAGTACTTC	CASSSQGISNEQYF	TRBJ2-7	TRBV5-1	.	.
TGCAGTGCTAGTGGGGGGGGCCTTGATACGCAGTATTTT	CSASGGGLDTQYF	TRBJ2-3	TRBV20-1	.	.
TGTGCCTGGAGCCGGATGCGGGCATACAATGAGCAGTTCTTC	CAWSRMRAYNEQFF	TRBJ2-1	TRBV30	.	.
TGTGCCAGCAGCTTAAACCTAGCGGGGGCCACGGGATACAATGAGCAGTTCTTC	CASSLNLAGATGYNEQFF	TRBJ2-1	TRBV7-2	.	TRBD2
TGTGCCAGCAGCCAACGACAGATATCAACTAATGAAAAACTGTTTTTT	CASSQRQISTNEKLFF	TRBJ1-4	TRBV4-2	.	.
TGTGCCACCAGCAGAGAAACTGAAGCTTTCTTT	CATSRETEAFF	TRBJ1-1	TRBV15	few	.
TGTGCCATCAGTGAGGCAGGGACACCTGAGCAGTACTTC	CAISEAGTPEQYF	TRBJ2-7	TRBV10-3	few	.
TGTGCCAGCAGCCCGAGAGGGGGATCCTCTGAAGCTTTCTTT	CASSPRGGSSEAFF	TRBJ1-1	TRBV7-3	few	.
TGTGCCAGCAGCCCTCCGGGACCCTCTTATGGCTACACCTTC	CASSPPGPSYGYTF	TRBJ1-2	TRBV5-8	.	.
TGTGCCATCAACAGGGGAGGGGACACTGAAGCTTTCTTT	CAINRGGDTEAFF	TRBJ1-1	TRBV10-3	few	TRBD1
TGTGCCAGCAGCGAGTCTGGGGCCTGGCAGTATTTT	CASSESGAWQYF	TRBJ2-3	TRBV7-8	.	.
TGTGCCAGCAGCTTGGAGCCACTGTCTAACTATGGCTACACCTTC	CASSLEPLSNYGYTF	TRBJ1-2	TRBV5-5	few	.
TGTGCCAGCAGCTTAGCGATTCGGGGGAAAACCAATTGGGTGGATGAGCAGTTCTTC	CASSLAIRGKTNWVDEQFF	TRBJ2-1	TRBV7-6	many	.
TGTGCCAGCAGTGAAGTGTACCTGGGGGGCCAGCCCCAGCATTTT	CASSEVYLGGQPQHF	TRBJ1-5	TRBV2	.	.
TGTGCCAGCAGTGAAAGCTCCTACAATGAGCAGTTCTTC	CASSESSYNEQFF	TRBJ2-1	TRBV2	.	.
TGCAGTCCCCACGGCCTTTGGTCTGAAAAACTGTTTTTT	CSPHGLWSEKLFF	TRBJ1-4	TRBV20-1	few	.
TGTGCCAGCAGCTTAATGGGCACCGGGGGCTCCTACGAGCAGTACTTC	CASSLMGTGGSYEQYF	TRBJ2-7	TRBV7-8	.	.
TGCGCCAGCAGCCAGGGCTGGACAGTCACTGAAGCTTTCTTT	CASSQGWTVTEAFF	TRBJ1-1	TRBV4-1	few	.
TGCGCCAGCACGAGGGGGCTACTCCGGGGCGGAAGCTCCTACGAGCAGTACTTC	CASTRGLLRGGSSYEQYF	TRBJ2-7	TRBV5-1	few	TRBD1
TGTGCCAGCACCAGGAGGGACAGGCAAAACACTGAAGCTTTCTTT	CASTRRDRQNTEAFF	TRBJ1-1	TRBV12-3/TRBV12-4	.	TRBD1
TGTGCCAGCAGCCAAGCTCGAGGGACGGGGGAGCAGTTCTTC	CASSQARGTGEQFF	TRBJ2-1	TRBV3-1	.	.
TGTGCCAGCAGCTCCTCGGGACCAAGACGACGAGAGACCCAGTACTTC	CASSSSGPRRRETQYF	TRBJ2-5	TRBV7-2	once	.
TGCAGTGCCCAGGACAGGGAGAATCAGCCCCAGCATTTT	CSAQDRENQPQHF	TRBJ1-5	TRBV20-1	.	TRBD1
TGTGCCAGTAGTGTCTTTGGGACCAATGAGCAGTTCTTC	CASSVFGTNEQFF	TRBJ2-1	TRBV19	.	.
TGTGCCAGCAGGATCGGACTTGTAAACACCGGGGAGCTGTTTTTT	CASRIGLVNTGELFF	TRBJ2-2	TRBV6-5	.	.
TGTGCCAGCAGTGAACTTCTGAACACAGATACGCAGTATTTT	CASSELLNTDTQYF	TRBJ2-3	TRBV2	few	.
TGTGCCAGCAGTGGACAGGGAAATGAGCAGTTCTTC	CASSGQGNEQFF	TRBJ2-1	TRBV6-6	few	TRBD1
TGCGCCAGCAGCGCCCACATGGCCGGGGAGCTGTTTTTT	CASSAHMAGELFF	TRBJ2-2	TRBV4-1	few	.
TGTGCCAGCCGGCGGGGAGCCAACAATGAGCAGTTCTTC	CASRRGANNEQFF	TRBJ2-1	TRBV7-9	few	.
TGCAGTGCTTCCGGACTAGCGGGGGGCGGCAGAGGGCAGTTCTTC	CSASGLAGGGRGQFF	TRBJ2-1	TRBV20-1	few	TRBD2
TGTGCCAGCAGCGCCCGAGGTGGGGAATTACGGGCCGCCCTGGGAGCCAACGTCCTGACTTTC	CASSARGGELRAALGANVLTF	TRBJ2-6	TRBV7-2	few	.
TGCGCCAGCAGTGAGAACCGGGTTCTGAGTGGCTACACCTTC	CASSENRVLSGYTF	TRBJ1-2	TRBV10-2	.	.
TGTGCCAGTAGTATCGTTGGGGCCGGGAACACTGAAGCTTTCTTT	CASSIVGAGNTEAFF	TRBJ1-1	TRBV19	.	.
TGTGCCAGCAGTAGGGGACGGACGAACACTGAAGCTTTCTTT	CASSRGRTNTEAFF	TRBJ1-1	TRBV6-5	.	.
TGTGCCAGCAGCGCGTCTGTCGGGGAGACCCAGTACTTC	CASSASVGETQYF	TRBJ2-5	TRBV9	.	.
TGTGCCAGCAGCAATCCCCGGACTAGCGGGGATGAGCAGTTCTTC	CASSNPRTSGDEQFF	TRBJ2-1	TRBV21-1	.	.
TGTGCCACCTGCCGGTCCCAAGAGACCCAGTACTTC	CATCRSQETQYF	TRBJ2-5	TRBV28	.	.
TGCAGCGTAGCCCCGGGACTAGCGGGGGCGGGAACCTACAATGAGCAGTTCTTC	CSVAPGLAGAGTYNEQFF	TRBJ2-1	TRBV29-1	few	TRBD2
TGCAGTGCTAGAGCCGGGACTTCCGATACGCAGTATTTT	CSARAGTSDTQYF	TRBJ2-3	TRBV20-1	few	.
TGTGCCAGCTCACGTGGAGACGATTCACCCCTCCACTTT	CASSRGDDSPLHF	TRBJ1-6	TRBV18	.	.
TGTGCCAGCAGCCTAGGACGGGGCTCTGGGGCCAACGTCCTGACTTTC	CASSLGRGSGANVLTF	TRBJ2-6	TRBV27	.	.
TGTGCCAGCAGCTCCCCGCGACTTGGGTTGGGGGAGCAGTACTTC	CASSSPRLGLGEQYF	TRBJ2-7	TRBV7-8	few	.
TGTGCCAGCAGCCAAGGTCCGGGCCGCCAAGAGACCCAGTACTTC	CASSQGPGRQETQYF	TRBJ2-5	TRBV3-1	.	.
TGCGCCAGCAGCTTGGAAGGGGGCTTCACTGAAGCTTTCTTT	CASSLEGGFTEAFF	TRBJ1-1	TRBV5-1	.	TRBD1
TGTGCCATCAGTGATCACTGGGACAGGGCTGGCGGGGAGCTGTTTTTT	CAISDHWDRAGGELFF	TRBJ2-2	TRBV10-3	.	TRBD1
TGTGCCGAAGCCCCGACAGGGAGGAGGACTGAAGCTTTCTTT	CAEAPTGRRTEAFF	TRBJ1-1	TRBV7-2	.	TRBD1
TGTGCCAGCAGCCCAGCGGGGGAATACTATGGCTACACCTTC	CASSPAGEYYGYTF	TRBJ1-2	TRBV7-6	.	.